What follows is one T cell receptor (beta chain) and its context. TCRdb's copy holds only in-frame clones and misses some; the assay was immunoSEQ multiplex PCR. The table shows about 68,000 clones, with around nine tenths occurring only once. These data belong to a study of T cell responses to AZD1222 COVID-19 vaccine. The material sequenced was peripheral blood, taken on day 0 of AZD1222 vaccination. This clonotype was obtained from an adult in good health.

CDR3 bases: TGTGCCAGCTCCCTACACCACCAGCCCCAGCATTTT. Translating it yields CASSLHHQPQHF. The chain has TRBV6-5 and TRBJ1-5; D is unclear. The CDR3 spans 12 residues. CDR1 is MNHEY and CDR2 is SVGAGI in the germline V gene. V lost 8 bases and J 7 bases, leaving 12 bases between the germline ends.